The rows below give T cell receptor beta chains drawn from one sample of a study of shared clonotypes between healthy human individuals. TCRdb's copy holds only in-frame clones and misses some; the assay was immunoSEQ multiplex PCR. The sample contains millions of clones, 90% to 95% of which appear only once. Material: naive CD4+ T cells sorted from blood. The receptors here all came from a man aged 18 to 29 in good health. Both conserved end residues are trimmed from each CDR3.

TRBV7-2,ASSLDRQTQY
TRBV9,ASSVDPLGNSPLH
TRBV7-6,ASSLSGRFTETQY
TRBV11-1,ASSSLYEQY
TRBV7-2,ASSRDRGERYEQY
TRBV6-6,ASGGDGASLH
TRBV4-1,ASSQDVGGTEAF
TRBV5-1,ASSLGSANTGELF
TRBV29-1,SGGGRVTDTQY
TRBV7-9,ASSLADTFLGNQPQH
TRBV11-2,ASSPPKGGNTEAF
TRBV19,ASSNGRSTDTQY
TRBV9,ASSVATGSVLQEKLF
TRBV15,ATSRDLPGTGRTYEQY
TRBV7-8,ASSLGGTGNTEAF
TRBV29-1,SVRTLGGRENTEAF
TRBV6-5,ASSYGTSGMQTQY
TRBV6-1,ASSEGGQPYGYT
TRBV11-2,ASSLQTGAPGDYGYT
TRBV11-2,ASSPRTPGNNSPLH
TRBV2,ASSPRLAVSQF
TRBV25-1,ASSQENQPQH
TRBV2,AIWVAYSTDTQY
TRBV2,ASSSGGNTIY
TRBV5-1,ASSLVGGGYT
TRBV5-4,ASSLAGATAFNYGYT
TRBV4-2,ASSQLYRDINEKLF
TRBV2,ASSRGVETQY
TRBV6-5,ASSYWSGGKETQY
TRBV2,ASRDLAYEQY
TRBV6-1,ASSEGLKGDTLH
TRBV18,ASSPTPGQLNEKLF
TRBV10-3,AISGGEKLF
TRBV30,AWSTLRGNTEAF
TRBV10-3,AITDGRYTGELF
TRBV27,ASSLASGPPLH
TRBV2,ASSEVRAGVWF
TRBV10-3,ATSGATGELF
TRBV6-5,ASRTGTGVTGELF
TRBV2,ASSDGALNSPLH
TRBV6-1,ANGQGVNQPQH
TRBV23-1,ASSQKHAGGGNSPLH
TRBV10-3,AISESLGGEQPQH
TRBV19,ASSPGTATNYGYT
TRBV15,ATSNQGGGGNTIY
TRBV27,ASSPVKVAKNIQY
TRBV5-1,ASSPTGWNTGELF
TRBV6-5,ASSTSTGWNTEAF
TRBV11-2,ASSLGQGGETQY
TRBV25-1,ASFGGRGNYNEQF